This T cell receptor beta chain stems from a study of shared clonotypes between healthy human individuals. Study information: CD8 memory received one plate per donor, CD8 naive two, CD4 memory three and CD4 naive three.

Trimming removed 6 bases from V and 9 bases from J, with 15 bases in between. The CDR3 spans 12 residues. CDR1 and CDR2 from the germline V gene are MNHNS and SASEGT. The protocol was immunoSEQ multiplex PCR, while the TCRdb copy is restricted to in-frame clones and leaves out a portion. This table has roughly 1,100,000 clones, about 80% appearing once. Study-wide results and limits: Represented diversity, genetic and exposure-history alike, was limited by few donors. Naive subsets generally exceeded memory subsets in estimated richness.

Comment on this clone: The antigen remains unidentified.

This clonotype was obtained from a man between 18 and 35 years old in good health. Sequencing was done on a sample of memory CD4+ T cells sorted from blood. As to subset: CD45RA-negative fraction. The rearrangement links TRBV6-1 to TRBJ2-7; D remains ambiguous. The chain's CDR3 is CASSQRALGQYF. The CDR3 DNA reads TGTGCCAGCAGCCAACGAGCTTTAGGGCAGTACTTC.